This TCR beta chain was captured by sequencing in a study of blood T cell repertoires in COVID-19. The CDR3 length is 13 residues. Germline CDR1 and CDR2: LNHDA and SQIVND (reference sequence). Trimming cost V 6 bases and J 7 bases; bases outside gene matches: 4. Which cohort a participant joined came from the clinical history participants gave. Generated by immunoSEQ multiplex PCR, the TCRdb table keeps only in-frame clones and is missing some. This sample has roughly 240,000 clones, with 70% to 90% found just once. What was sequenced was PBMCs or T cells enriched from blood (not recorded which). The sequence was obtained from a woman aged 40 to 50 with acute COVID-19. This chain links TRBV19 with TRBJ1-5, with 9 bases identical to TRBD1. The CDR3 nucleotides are TGTGCCAGTAGAACAGGGGGCGTACAGCCCCAGCATTTT. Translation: CASRTGGVQPQHF. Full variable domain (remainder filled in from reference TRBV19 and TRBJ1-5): DGGITQSPKYLFRKEGQNVTLSCEQNLNHDAMYWYRQDPGQGLRLIYYSQIVNDFQKGDIAEGYSVSREKKESFPLTVTSAQKNPTAFYLCASRTGGVQPQHFGDGTRLSIL.